A single sample is the source of the 30 T cell receptor beta chains below, sequenced in a study of blood T cell repertoires in COVID-19. The repertoire was sequenced with immunoSEQ multiplex PCR; TCRdb's copy has only in-frame clones and lacks some. Here the sample spans 150,000 to 200,000 clones, around 80% being singletons. Sequencing input: peripheral blood. Every receptor here comes from a woman of 80 years or more with COVID-19, enrolled during active disease.

This clone was recorded once. The V call is TRBV2, the J call TRBJ1-5, with TRBD1 matching 7 bases. The V gene's germline CDR1 is SNHLY and CDR2 FYNNEI. There are 15 residues in the CDR3. V lost 4 bases and J lost 2; bases outside the gene matches: 5. The DNA for the CDR3 is TGTGCCAGCAGTGTAGACGGACAGGGCAATCAGCCCCAGCATTTT. This gives the protein CASSVDGQGNQPQHF.

This chain connects TRBV19 to TRBJ2-5; 7 positions match TRBD1. The germline CDR1 and CDR2 sequences are LNHDA and SQIVND (reference sequence). V was pared by 2 bases and J by 0 bases, with 6 bases of the junction left unmatched. The CDR3 has 16 residues. The CDR3: CASSIRDSRYQETQYF. In DNA form, the CDR3 reads TGTGCCAGTAGTATACGGGACAGCCGGTACCAAGAGACCCAGTACTTC. Filled out from reference TRBV19 and TRBJ2-5, the complete variable domain reads DGGITQSPKYLFRKEGQNVTLSCEQNLNHDAMYWYRQDPGQGLRLIYYSQIVNDFQKGDIAEGYSVSREKKESFPLTVTSAQKNPTAFYLCASSIRDSRYQETQYFGPGTRLLVL.

This chain uses TRBV19 with TRBJ1-2, with D tentatively TRBD1 (6 bases). Between the trimmed V and J ends, which lost 0 bases and 2 bases, there was a span of 16 bases. From germline, CDR1 is LNHDA and CDR2 SQIVND (reference sequence). CDR3 length: 17 amino acids. CDR3 region: CASSIEGPAGANYGYTF. CDR3 nucleotide sequence: TGTGCCAGTAGTATAGAGGGTCCGGCAGGGGCCAACTATGGCTACACCTTC.

The gene calls are TRBV7-9 and TRBJ1-1; 8 nucleotides match TRBD1. Trimming at V came to 5 bases and at J to 4 bases, leaving 3 bases not matched to a gene. CDR1 is SEHNR, CDR2 FQNEAQ, per germline (reference sequence). CDR3 length: 13 amino acids. The CDR3 DNA reads as TGTGCCAGCAGCCTAGACAGGGGCACTGAAGCTTTCTTT. This gives the protein CASSLDRGTEAFF.

Written as DNA, the CDR3 is TGCGCCAGCAGCCAAAGATCTGGGGGGATAGGTTCGGGCGAGCAGTACTTC. Translating gives CASSQRSGGIGSGEQYF. The chain uses TRBV4-3 and TRBJ2-7; perhaps TRBD2 as D (6 bases). Deletions cut 2 bases from V and 6 bases from J, with 23 bases between. Germline CDR1 is LGHNA and CDR2 is YSLEER. This CDR3 contains 17 residues.

This chain uses TRBV24-1 with TRBJ1-2, with TRBD1 matching over 7 bases. CDR3 length: 14 residues. Germline lookup yields CDR1 KGHDR and CDR2 SFDVKD. V lost 5 bases, J lost 3 bases, and 5 bases stayed unmatched. In nucleotides, the CDR3 is TGTGCCACCAGTGGGGCAGGGGGTGACTATGGCTACACCTTC. It yields the protein CATSGAGGDYGYTF.

The V and J genes are TRBV6-5 and TRBJ2-7; D might be TRBD1 (7 bases). The CDR3 sequence is 15 residues long. The V gene lost 0 bases and the J gene lost 6 bases, with 15 bases spanning the gap. CDR1 is MNHEY, CDR2 SVGAGI, per germline. CDR3 amino acids: CASSYSPGGLSEQYF. DNA of the CDR3: TGTGCCAGCAGTTACTCTCCAGGGGGACTTTCCGAGCAGTACTTC.

The chain joins TRBV7-8 to TRBJ2-5, with 8 positions matching TRBD2. Germline V gives CDR1 SGHVS, CDR2 FQNEAQ. The CDR3 is 15 residues long. The trim removed 4 bases at V and 4 bases at J, leaving 8 bases unmatched. The CDR3 reads CASSSRGGLRETQYF. In DNA, the CDR3 is TGTGCCAGCAGCTCCCGGGGGGGCCTTCGAGAGACCCAGTACTTC.

In its sample, this clone was seen once. The V call is TRBV20-1, the J call TRBJ2-5, with a possible D match to TRBD2 (5 bases). The CDR3 runs to 15 residues. The V gene's germline CDR1 is DFQATT and CDR2 SNEGSKA (reference sequence). Trimming pared 3 bases from V and 1 base from J, leaving 15 bases between. CDR3 sequence reads: CSASSPREFQETQYF. The CDR3 DNA follows: TGCAGTGCTAGTTCGCCAAGGGAGTTCCAAGAGACCCAGTACTTC.

The chain links TRBV10-3 to TRBJ2-1; 8 positions match TRBD1. Germline V gives CDR1 ENHRY, CDR2 SYGVKD. This CDR3 is built from 13 residues. V gave up 8 bases and J gave up 2 bases; unmatched junction bases: 2. CDR3 nucleotide sequence: TGTGCCATCGCGACAGGGGCCTACAATGAGCAGTTCTTC. It is translated as CAIATGAYNEQFF.

V usage is TRBV7-9 and J usage is TRBJ2-5, with 9 bases identical to TRBD1. The CDR3 has 15 amino acids. J was trimmed by 6 bases and V by 6 bases; bases with no gene match: 11. Germline loops: CDR1 SEHNR, CDR2 FQNEAQ (reference sequence). Here the CDR3 DNA reads TGTGCCAGCAGGGGTTCCGGGACAGGGTTACAGACCCAGTACTTC. Its translation: CASRGSGTGLQTQYF.

The chain couples TRBV5-1 to TRBJ2-5; 10 nucleotides align to TRBD1. This CDR3 region has 15 residues. The V gene's germline CDR1 is SGHRS and CDR2 YFSETQ. The V segment lost 4 bases and the J segment 3 bases; nucleotides outside the gene matches: 6. The CDR3 DNA reads TGCGCCAGCAGCAACCAAGGGACAGGGGAAGAGACCCAGTACTTC. This encodes CASSNQGTGEETQYF.

This rearrangement joins TRBV28 to TRBJ2-7; tentative D call: TRBD2 (6 bases). V lost 4 bases, J lost 3 bases, and 16 bases lay in between. CDR1 and CDR2 (germline): MDHEN, SYDVKM. CDR3 length: 15 amino acids. CDR3 coding DNA: TGTGCCAGCAGTTCTCCCCCGGCCGGGAGCTACGAGCAGTACTTC. It translates to CASSSPPAGSYEQYF. The whole variable domain, remainder taken from reference TRBV28 and TRBJ2-7, is DVKVTQSSRYLVKRTGEKVFLECVQDMDHENMFWYRQDPGLGLRLIYFSYDVKMKEKGDIPEGYSVSREKKERFSLILESASTNQTSMYLCASSSPPAGSYEQYFGPGTRLTVT.

This clone was counted ten times or more. This chain links TRBV21-1 with TRBJ1-5; the DNA was not compared with TRBD1, the D call given in the table. TRBV21-1 corresponds to a pseudogene. CDR3 length equals 19 residues. CDR3 region: CASSKVKGENLYSNQPQHF. CDR3 nucleotides: TGTGCCAGCAGCAAAGTGAAGGGGGAGAATTTATATAGCAATCAGCCCCAGCATTTT.

The chain employs TRBV28 and TRBJ2-1; 11 positions agree with TRBD2. The V gene's germline CDR1 is MDHEN and CDR2 SYDVKM. The CDR3 runs 18 residues. J was trimmed by 0 bases and V by 7 bases; bases with no gene match: 11. DNA of the CDR3: TGTGCCAGCACCGGGGGGCTAGCGGGAGGTCGCTCCTACAATGAGCAGTTCTTC. This codes for CASTGGLAGGRSYNEQFF.

CDR3 sequence reads: CASSRNSGRGGATQYF. CDR3 DNA sequence: TGTGCCAGCAGTCGAAATAGCGGGAGAGGCGGCGCTACGCAGTATTTT. The rearrangement joins TRBV5-4 to TRBJ2-3; TRBD2 aligns across 9 bases. Trimming removed 5 bases from V and 8 bases from J; junction bases left unmatched: 15. The CDR3 length is 16 residues. CDR1 is SGHNT, CDR2 YYREEE, per germline (reference sequence).

The rearrangement joins TRBV24-1 to TRBJ1-2; 9 positions match TRBD1. The CDR3 extends over 13 amino acids. Per the germline V gene, CDR1 is KGHDR and CDR2 is SFDVKD. V shed 4 bases and J 8 bases; nucleotides not matched to a gene: 4. The CDR3 DNA reads TGTGCCACCAGTGAGACAGGGGGTTGGGGCTACACCTTC. The encoded protein is CATSETGGWGYTF.

This clone was counted only a few times. This sequence joins TRBV5-3 and TRBJ2-1; 7 bases fit TRBD1. TRBV5-3 belongs to the ORF category, with a function that is uncertain. The junction had 11 bases not matched to a gene; V was cut back by 4 bases and J by 7 bases. The CDR3 is 15 amino acids. In nucleotides, the CDR3 is TGTGCCAGAAGCCCGGACAGGCCGGGTTGGAATGAGCAGTTCTTC. Protein sequence: CARSPDRPGWNEQFF.

This chain connects TRBV19 to TRBJ2-1; 11 positions agree with TRBD2. This CDR3 is 16 amino acids long. Looked up from germline, CDR1 is LNHDA and CDR2 is SQIVND (reference sequence). Trimming at V came to 5 bases and at J to 6 bases, leaving 9 bases not matched to a gene. As DNA, the CDR3 is TGTGCCAGTAGTCTCCGAGGTAGCGGGAGGGCCAATGAGCAGTTCTTC. Its translation: CASSLRGSGRANEQFF.

The V and J genes are TRBV5-4 and TRBJ1-2; 9 bases fit TRBD1. V shed 4 bases and J 3 bases; nucleotides not matched to a gene: 1. This CDR3 has 13 amino acids. The germline CDR1 and CDR2 sequences are SGHNT and YYREEE (reference sequence). CDR3 DNA: TGTGCCAGCAGCCGGACAGGGGACTATGGCTACACCTTC. This translates into CASSRTGDYGYTF.

This chain uses TRBV4-3 with TRBJ2-5; tentatively, D is TRBD2 (5 bases). This CDR3 spans 14 amino acids. Germline CDR1 is LGHNA and CDR2 is YSLEER. V was cut by 1 base and J by 3 bases, with 9 bases left in between. The CDR3 sequence: CASSQGWGEETQYF. CDR3 coding DNA: TGCGCCAGCAGCCAAGGCTGGGGAGAAGAGACCCAGTACTTC.

CDR3: CASSPTGTNEKLFF. CDR3 coding DNA: TGTGCCAGTAGTCCGACAGGGACTAATGAAAAACTGTTTTTT. This chain joins TRBV19 and TRBJ1-4; 7 bases fit TRBD1. The V and J ends lost 5 bases and 2 bases, in that order; junction bases with no gene match: 2. Germline CDR1 is LNHDA and CDR2 is SQIVND (reference sequence). This CDR3 spans 14 amino acids.

The CDR3 protein is CASSIDTPTEAFF. For the CDR3, the DNA is TGTGCCAGTAGTATCGACACACCGACTGAAGCTTTCTTT. The chain employs TRBV19 and TRBJ1-1; D is uncertain. V shed 3 bases and J shed 5 bases, with 10 bases lying between them. CDR3 length: 13 residues. Germline-derived CDR1 and CDR2 are LNHDA and SQIVND (reference sequence).

Concerning this clone itself: This same CDR3 is encoded by further DNA sequences in the sample. V and J are TRBV5-1 and TRBJ2-2; TRBD2 is a possible D gene (6 bases). The CDR3 contains 15 residues. From germline, CDR1 is SGHRS and CDR2 YFSETQ. V lost 0 bases and J 4 bases, leaving 10 bases between the germline ends. CDR3 coding DNA: TGCGCCAGCAGCTTGGTGGCGGGGAGCACCGGGGAGCTGTTTTTT. It translates to CASSLVAGSTGELFF.

The chain has TRBV6-6 and TRBJ1-1; a weak D match, TRBD1 (5 bases). CDR1 and CDR2 from the germline V gene are MNHNY and SVGAGI (reference sequence). The CDR3 has 15 amino acids. V was clipped by 0 bases and J by 4 bases, with 12 bases between them. CDR3 sequence (DNA): TGTGCCAGCAGTTACTCAGGCAGGGTGGGCACTGAAGCTTTCTTT. It translates to CASSYSGRVGTEAFF.

The rearrangement joins TRBV27 to TRBJ1-4; D may be TRBD1 (5 bases). The V end lost 7 bases, the J end lost 5 bases, and 14 bases lay between the germline ends. Germline V CDR1 and CDR2: MNHEY, SMNVEV (reference sequence). The CDR3 contains 14 residues. CDR3 in DNA: TGTGCCAGCACCAGAACAGGCATAAATGAAAAACTGTTTTTT. This sequence encodes CASTRTGINEKLFF.

The rearrangement joins TRBV11-2 to TRBJ2-5; 12 bases agree with TRBD2. Trimming took 7 bases from V and 5 from J; bases not matched to a gene: 14. The germline V gene has CDR1 SGHAT and CDR2 FQNNGV. The CDR3 spans 17 residues. DNA for the CDR3: TGTGCCAGCACCCCATGGCGGGGGACTAGCGGGTATGAGACCCAGTACTTC. It specifies CASTPWRGTSGYETQYF.

The V and J genes are TRBV2 and TRBJ2-5; D unclear. The CDR3 runs to 13 residues. Deletions cut 6 bases from V and 0 bases from J, with 8 bases between. The germline CDR1 and CDR2 sequences are SNHLY and FYNNEI. The CDR3 loop is CASRVRYQETQYF. CDR3 sequence (DNA): TGTGCCAGCAGGGTTCGGTACCAAGAGACCCAGTACTTC.

There are a few counts of this clone. The CDR3 reads CASRASGVGTGELFF. In DNA, the CDR3 is TGTGCCAGCAGAGCTAGCGGGGTCGGCACCGGGGAGCTGTTTTTT. The chain uses TRBV2 and TRBJ2-2, with 9 nucleotides matching TRBD2. The CDR3 sequence is 15 residues long. Germline assignment: CDR1 SNHLY and CDR2 FYNNEI. V lost 6 bases, J lost 4 bases, and 6 bases stayed unmatched.

The V call is TRBV6-5, the J call TRBJ1-5; 7 positions match TRBD1. This CDR3 is built from 15 residues. Germline trimming cut 8 bases from V and 0 bases from J; bases unmatched to any gene: 7. Per germline, CDR1 MNHEY and CDR2 SVGAGI. The CDR3 DNA reads as TGTGCCAGCTCCCGGACAGGCTATAGCAATCAGCCCCAGCATTTT. It is translated as CASSRTGYSNQPQHF.